A selection of T cell receptor beta chains follows, all from one sample in a study of PD-1 blockade in classical Hodgkin lymphoma. Only in-frame clones appear in the TCRdb table, and some are missing; sequencing was by immunoSEQ multiplex PCR. Altogether about 41,000 clones are present, roughly 80% being singletons, with the ten largest covering approximately 20%. The sample was peripheral blood mononuclear cells (PBMCs), taken at baseline. The receptor source for this set is a human donor with classical Hodgkin lymphoma. CDR3s include the opening cysteine and the closing phenylalanine or tryptophan. The order of the fields is CDR3 protein, CDR3 DNA, J gene, D gene, V gene, clone size. A D gene is named only where the DNA matches it firmly. Clone sizes are given selectively: once, few, many, or a class where the clone is expanded.

CDR3aa: CASSDGRPGYADQPQHF
CDR3nt: TGTGCCAGCAGTGATGGGAGACCCGGCTACGCAGACCAGCCCCAGCATTTT
j_gene: TRBJ1-5
d_gene: NA
v_gene: TRBV2
abundance: NA

CDR3aa: CASEGQMNTEAFF
CDR3nt: TGTGCCAGCGAAGGTCAAATGAACACTGAAGCTTTCTTT
j_gene: TRBJ1-1
d_gene: NA
v_gene: TRBV6-5
abundance: NA

CDR3aa: CASSPSGASRHEQFF
CDR3nt: TGTGCCAGCAGCCCATCTGGGGCTAGCAGGCATGAGCAGTTCTTC
j_gene: TRBJ2-1
d_gene: NA
v_gene: TRBV7-9
abundance: once

CDR3aa: CASSDGRGTDTQYF
CDR3nt: TGTGCCAGCAGTGACGGTAGGGGCACAGATACGCAGTATTTT
j_gene: TRBJ2-3
d_gene: NA
v_gene: TRBV6-4
abundance: few

CDR3aa: CAWTPDIYNSPLHF
CDR3nt: TGTGCCTGGACCCCGGACATATATAATTCACCCCTCCACTTT
j_gene: TRBJ1-6
d_gene: NA
v_gene: TRBV30
abundance: NA

CDR3aa: CASSATGDGEQYF
CDR3nt: TGTGCCAGCTCGGCGACAGGGGACGGGGAGCAGTACTTC
j_gene: TRBJ2-7
d_gene: TRBD1
v_gene: TRBV18
abundance: NA

CDR3aa: CASSPRPPGIEATNEKLFF
CDR3nt: TGTGCCAGCAGCCCACGCCCTCCCGGGATCGAGGCAACTAATGAAAAACTGTTTTTT
j_gene: TRBJ1-4
d_gene: NA
v_gene: TRBV11-2
abundance: NA

CDR3aa: CASSPIGEVTDTQYF
CDR3nt: TGTGCCAGCTCACCAATAGGGGAAGTAACAGATACGCAGTATTTT
j_gene: TRBJ2-3
d_gene: NA
v_gene: TRBV18
abundance: NA

CDR3aa: CASRADGGYTF
CDR3nt: TGCGCCAGCCGGGCCGACGGCGGCTACACCTTC
j_gene: TRBJ1-2
d_gene: NA
v_gene: TRBV5-1
abundance: NA

CDR3aa: CASSPNQLGYEQYF
CDR3nt: TGTGCCAGTAGTCCAAATCAGTTGGGCTACGAGCAGTACTTC
j_gene: TRBJ2-7
d_gene: NA
v_gene: TRBV19
abundance: NA

CDR3aa: CASSLVGGRVNEQFF
CDR3nt: TGTGCCAGCAGTTTAGTTGGCGGGAGGGTCAATGAGCAGTTCTTC
j_gene: TRBJ2-1
d_gene: TRBD2
v_gene: TRBV28
abundance: NA

CDR3aa: CASSVQEAFF
CDR3nt: TGTGCCAGCAGTGTACAAGAAGCTTTCTTT
j_gene: TRBJ1-1
d_gene: NA
v_gene: TRBV6-5
abundance: NA

CDR3aa: CALSDGAPTEAFF
CDR3nt: TGTGCCCTCTCCGATGGGGCGCCCACTGAAGCTTTCTTT
j_gene: TRBJ1-1
d_gene: NA
v_gene: TRBV6-1
abundance: NA

CDR3aa: CASSWLNEQFF
CDR3nt: TGTGCCAGCAGTTGGTTAAATGAGCAGTTCTTC
j_gene: TRBJ2-1
d_gene: NA
v_gene: TRBV28
abundance: NA

CDR3aa: CASTGVGNQPQHF
CDR3nt: TGTGCCAGCACCGGGGTGGGCAATCAGCCCCAGCATTTT
j_gene: TRBJ1-5
d_gene: NA
v_gene: TRBV6-5
abundance: NA

CDR3aa: CASSIQGFSEAFF
CDR3nt: TGTGCCAGCAGCATACAGGGGTTTTCTGAAGCTTTCTTT
j_gene: TRBJ1-1
d_gene: TRBD1
v_gene: TRBV7-6
abundance: NA

CDR3aa: CASSESPGNQPQHF
CDR3nt: TGTGCCAGCAGTGAAAGTCCCGGCAATCAGCCCCAGCATTTT
j_gene: TRBJ1-5
d_gene: NA
v_gene: TRBV2
abundance: NA

CDR3aa: CASSLGWGNQETQYF
CDR3nt: TGTGCCAGCAGCTTAGGATGGGGCAACCAAGAGACCCAGTACTTC
j_gene: TRBJ2-5
d_gene: NA
v_gene: TRBV7-2
abundance: NA

CDR3aa: CASSLRAGDSNYGYTF
CDR3nt: TGTGCCAGCAGCTTAAGAGCCGGAGACAGCAACTATGGCTACACCTTC
j_gene: TRBJ1-2
d_gene: NA
v_gene: TRBV7-3
abundance: NA

CDR3aa: CASSLVVRREEAFF
CDR3nt: TGTGCCAGCAGCTTAGTTGTCCGGCGAGAGGAAGCTTTCTTT
j_gene: TRBJ1-1
d_gene: NA
v_gene: TRBV11-2
abundance: NA

CDR3aa: CASSLYRGTTYEQYF
CDR3nt: TGTGCCAGCAGTTTATATCGTGGGACAACCTACGAGCAGTACTTC
j_gene: TRBJ2-7
d_gene: NA
v_gene: TRBV28
abundance: once

CDR3aa: CAGHMGARQPQHF
CDR3nt: TGTGCCGGCCACATGGGAGCTCGGCAGCCCCAGCATTTT
j_gene: TRBJ1-5
d_gene: NA
v_gene: TRBV2
abundance: NA

CDR3aa: CASSDWQSATNEKLFF
CDR3nt: TGTGCCAGCAGTGACTGGCAGAGTGCAACTAATGAAAAACTGTTTTTT
j_gene: TRBJ1-4
d_gene: NA
v_gene: TRBV6-6
abundance: NA

CDR3aa: CAWSEKGNQPQHF
CDR3nt: TGTGCCTGGAGTGAAAAAGGTAATCAGCCCCAGCATTTT
j_gene: TRBJ1-5
d_gene: NA
v_gene: TRBV30
abundance: few

CDR3aa: CAWTPSGSGFEQYF
CDR3nt: TGTGCCTGGACCCCCAGCGGGAGTGGTTTCGAGCAGTACTTC
j_gene: TRBJ2-7
d_gene: TRBD2
v_gene: TRBV30
abundance: NA

CDR3aa: CASSLAVANYGYTF
CDR3nt: TGTGCCAGCAGCTTAGCGGTCGCTAACTATGGCTACACCTTC
j_gene: TRBJ1-2
d_gene: NA
v_gene: TRBV7-9
abundance: NA

CDR3aa: CASSPRMYNEQFF
CDR3nt: TGTGCCAGCAGTCCTCGGATGTACAATGAGCAGTTCTTC
j_gene: TRBJ2-1
d_gene: NA
v_gene: TRBV27
abundance: NA

CDR3aa: CASSSFREGETQYF
CDR3nt: TGTGCCAGCAGTTCCTTCAGGGAAGGGGAGACCCAGTACTTC
j_gene: TRBJ2-5
d_gene: NA
v_gene: TRBV6-1
abundance: NA

CDR3aa: CASSYTPGSGNTIYF
CDR3nt: TGTGCCAGCAGTTACACCCCCGGCTCTGGAAACACCATATATTTT
j_gene: TRBJ1-3
d_gene: NA
v_gene: TRBV6-5
abundance: once

CDR3aa: CASSIRAGEGAYEQYF
CDR3nt: TGTGCCAGTAGTATAAGGGCGGGAGAAGGGGCCTACGAGCAGTACTTC
j_gene: TRBJ2-7
d_gene: TRBD2
v_gene: TRBV19
abundance: NA

CDR3aa: CSAPGRDSGYTF
CDR3nt: TGCAGCGCACCCGGGAGAGATAGTGGCTACACCTTC
j_gene: TRBJ1-2
d_gene: NA
v_gene: TRBV29-1
abundance: NA

CDR3aa: CASSGTGTLNEQFF
CDR3nt: TGCGCCAGCAGCGGAACCGGGACCCTGAATGAGCAGTTCTTC
j_gene: TRBJ2-1
d_gene: NA
v_gene: TRBV5-1
abundance: NA

CDR3aa: CASSPRTAGYTF
CDR3nt: TGTGCCAGCAGCCCGAGGACAGCTGGCTACACCTTC
j_gene: TRBJ1-2
d_gene: NA
v_gene: TRBV5-6
abundance: NA

CDR3aa: CASSFLFWRGADTQYF
CDR3nt: TGTGCCAGCAGTTTCTTGTTTTGGAGGGGGGCAGATACGCAGTATTTT
j_gene: TRBJ2-3
d_gene: NA
v_gene: TRBV28
abundance: few

CDR3aa: CASSVASGRADTQYF
CDR3nt: TGTGCCAGCAGCGTAGCTAGCGGGAGGGCAGATACGCAGTATTTT
j_gene: TRBJ2-3
d_gene: TRBD2
v_gene: TRBV9
abundance: NA

CDR3aa: CASSLFQGASATEAFF
CDR3nt: TGTGCCAGCAGCTTATTTCAGGGGGCGTCTGCTACTGAAGCTTTCTTT
j_gene: TRBJ1-1
d_gene: TRBD1
v_gene: TRBV11-2
abundance: NA

CDR3aa: CASTLGVRSSGANVLTF
CDR3nt: TGTGCCAGCACCTTAGGAGTCAGGTCCTCTGGGGCCAACGTCCTGACTTTC
j_gene: TRBJ2-6
d_gene: NA
v_gene: TRBV7-2
abundance: NA

CDR3aa: CASSGSRNRGPRGGYTF
CDR3nt: TGTGCCAGTAGTGGATCAAGGAACCGGGGCCCGAGAGGGGGCTACACCTTC
j_gene: TRBJ1-2
d_gene: NA
v_gene: TRBV19
abundance: NA

CDR3aa: CASSETSTERHTEAFF
CDR3nt: TGCGCCAGCAGTGAGACCTCGACGGAGAGGCACACTGAAGCTTTCTTT
j_gene: TRBJ1-1
d_gene: NA
v_gene: TRBV10-1
abundance: few

CDR3aa: CASSPLLNTEAFF
CDR3nt: TGTGCCAGCTCACCACTCTTGAACACTGAAGCTTTCTTT
j_gene: TRBJ1-1
d_gene: NA
v_gene: TRBV18
abundance: NA

CDR3aa: CASSPPNQGLGPQHF
CDR3nt: TGTGCCAGCTCACCACCGAACCAGGGCCTTGGGCCCCAGCATTTT
j_gene: TRBJ1-5
d_gene: NA
v_gene: TRBV18
abundance: NA

CDR3aa: CASRPRDTGSYEQYF
CDR3nt: TGTGCCAGCAGACCACGGGACACAGGCTCCTACGAGCAGTACTTC
j_gene: TRBJ2-7
d_gene: NA
v_gene: TRBV6-5
abundance: NA

CDR3aa: CASSYSSENQETQYF
CDR3nt: TGTGCCAGCAGTTACTCGTCCGAGAATCAAGAGACCCAGTACTTC
j_gene: TRBJ2-5
d_gene: NA
v_gene: TRBV6-5
abundance: NA

CDR3aa: CASSLGDSVYNEQFF
CDR3nt: TGTGCCAGCAGCTTAGGGGATTCGGTGTACAATGAGCAGTTCTTC
j_gene: TRBJ2-1
d_gene: NA
v_gene: TRBV7-6
abundance: few

CDR3aa: CASSTTGAPGNTIYF
CDR3nt: TGTGCCAGCAGTACGACAGGGGCACCGGGAAACACCATATATTTT
j_gene: TRBJ1-3
d_gene: TRBD1
v_gene: TRBV6-5
abundance: few